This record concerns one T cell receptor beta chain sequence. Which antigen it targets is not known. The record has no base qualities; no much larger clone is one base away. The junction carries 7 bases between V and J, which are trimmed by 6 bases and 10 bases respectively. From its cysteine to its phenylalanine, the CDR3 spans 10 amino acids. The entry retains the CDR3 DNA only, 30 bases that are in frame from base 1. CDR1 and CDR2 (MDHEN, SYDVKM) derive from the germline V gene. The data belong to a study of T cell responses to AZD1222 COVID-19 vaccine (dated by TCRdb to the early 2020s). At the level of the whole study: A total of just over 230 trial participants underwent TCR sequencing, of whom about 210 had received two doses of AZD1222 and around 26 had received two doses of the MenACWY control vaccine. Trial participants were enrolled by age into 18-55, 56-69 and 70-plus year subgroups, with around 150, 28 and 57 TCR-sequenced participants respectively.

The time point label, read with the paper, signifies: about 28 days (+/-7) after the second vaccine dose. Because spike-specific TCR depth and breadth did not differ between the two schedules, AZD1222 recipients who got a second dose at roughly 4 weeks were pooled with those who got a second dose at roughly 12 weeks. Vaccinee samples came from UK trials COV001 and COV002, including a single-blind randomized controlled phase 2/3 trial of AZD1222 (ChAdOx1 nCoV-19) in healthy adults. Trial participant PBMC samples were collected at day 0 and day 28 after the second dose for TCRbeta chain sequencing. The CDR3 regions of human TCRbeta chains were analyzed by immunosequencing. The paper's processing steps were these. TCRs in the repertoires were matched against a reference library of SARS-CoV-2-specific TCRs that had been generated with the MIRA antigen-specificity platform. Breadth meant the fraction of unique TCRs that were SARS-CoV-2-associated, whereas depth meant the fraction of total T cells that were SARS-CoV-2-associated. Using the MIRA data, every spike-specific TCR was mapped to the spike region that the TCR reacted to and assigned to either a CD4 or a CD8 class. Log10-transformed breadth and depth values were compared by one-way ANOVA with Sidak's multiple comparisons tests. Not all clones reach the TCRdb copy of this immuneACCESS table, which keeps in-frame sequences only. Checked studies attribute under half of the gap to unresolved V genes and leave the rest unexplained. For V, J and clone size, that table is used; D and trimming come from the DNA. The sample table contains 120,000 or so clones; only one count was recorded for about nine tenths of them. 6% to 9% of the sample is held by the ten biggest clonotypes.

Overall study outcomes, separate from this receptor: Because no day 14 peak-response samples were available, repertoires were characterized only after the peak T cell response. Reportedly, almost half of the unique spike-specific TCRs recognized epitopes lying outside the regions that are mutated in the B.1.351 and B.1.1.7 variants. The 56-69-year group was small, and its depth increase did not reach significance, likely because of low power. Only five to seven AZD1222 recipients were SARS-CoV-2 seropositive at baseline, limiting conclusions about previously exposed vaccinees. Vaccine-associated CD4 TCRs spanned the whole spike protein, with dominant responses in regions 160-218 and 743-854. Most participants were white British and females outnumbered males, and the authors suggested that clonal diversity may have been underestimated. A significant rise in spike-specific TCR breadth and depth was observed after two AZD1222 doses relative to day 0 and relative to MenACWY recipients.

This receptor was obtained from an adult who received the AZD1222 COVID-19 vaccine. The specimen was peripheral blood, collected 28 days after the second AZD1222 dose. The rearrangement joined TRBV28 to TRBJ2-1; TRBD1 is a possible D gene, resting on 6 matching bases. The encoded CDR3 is CASRDREQFF. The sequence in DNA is TGTGCCAGCAGAGACAGGGAGCAGTTCTTC.